This TCR beta chain was observed in a study of preoperative IRX-2 immunotherapy in early breast cancer. The assay was immunoSEQ multiplex PCR, and TCRdb's table has in-frame clones only and misses some. The sample records about 62,000 clones, approximately 94% being singletons. The CDR3 is made up of 12 amino acids. V was pared by 3 bases and J by 7 bases, with 7 bases between. The germline CDR1 and CDR2 sequences are SGHTA and FQGNSA. The sample's treatment: preoperative locoregional IRX-2 cytokine immunotherapy. This phase Ib study tested locoregional IRX-2 cytokine immunotherapy given before surgery.

The chain combines TRBV7-2 with TRBJ2-1; D is uncertain. This TCR came from a human donor with breast cancer. Sampling took place from a patient treated with IRX-2 immunotherapy. The CDR3 nucleotides read TGTGCCAGCAGCTTTAAGAGAAATGAGCAGTTCTTC. Encoded protein: CASSFKRNEQFF.